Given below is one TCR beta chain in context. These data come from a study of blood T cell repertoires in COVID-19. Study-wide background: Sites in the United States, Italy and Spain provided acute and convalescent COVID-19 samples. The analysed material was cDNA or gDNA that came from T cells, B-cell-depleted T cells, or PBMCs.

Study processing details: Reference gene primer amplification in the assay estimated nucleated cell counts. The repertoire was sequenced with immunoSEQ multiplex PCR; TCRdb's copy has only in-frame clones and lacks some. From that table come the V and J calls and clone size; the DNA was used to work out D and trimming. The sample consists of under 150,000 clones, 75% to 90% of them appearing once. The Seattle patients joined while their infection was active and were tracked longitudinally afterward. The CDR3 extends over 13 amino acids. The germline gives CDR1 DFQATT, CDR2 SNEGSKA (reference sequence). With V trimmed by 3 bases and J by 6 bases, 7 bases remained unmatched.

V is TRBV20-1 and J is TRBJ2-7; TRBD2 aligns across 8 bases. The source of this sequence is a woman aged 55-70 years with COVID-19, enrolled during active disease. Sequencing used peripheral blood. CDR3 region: CSASGLAGAEQYF. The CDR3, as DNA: TGCAGTGCTAGTGGACTAGCTGGAGCCGAGCAGTACTTC.